A single sample is the source of the 14 T cell receptor beta chains below, sequenced in a study of blood T cells in healthy people across ages. Then a second PCR, running roughly 7 to 11 cycles, was carried out with a sample-barcoded 5' primer and a J-beta primer mix. Via MiXCR, TCRdb re-called the 5' RACE reads, giving one row per CDR3 protein. The table lists roughly 2 million distinct CDR3 sequences, roughly 50% of them singletons, with over 2% in the top ten. The sequencing input was blood. The receptors were gathered from a middle-aged woman in good health.

The chain employs TRBV12-3 or TRBV12-4 and TRBJ1-2; TRBD1 agrees at 11 bases. J was trimmed by 6 bases and V by 8 bases; bases with no gene match: 17. The CDR3 totals 17 residues. CDR3 loop: CASRRWGGQGARNGYTF. The CDR3 DNA reads as TGTGCCAGCCGACGGTGGGGCGGACAGGGGGCGCGGAATGGCTACACCTTC.

The chain recombines TRBV5-6 with TRBJ2-5, with D possibly TRBD1 on 6 matching bases. V lost 1 base to trimming and J lost 4 bases, with 17 bases between them. Germline CDR1 SGHDT, CDR2 YYEEEE. The CDR3 totals 16 residues. The CDR3 loop reads CASSLPFTGRLETQYF. CDR3 coding DNA: TGTGCCAGCAGCTTGCCTTTTACAGGGAGACTAGAGACCCAGTACTTC. Drawing the rest from reference TRBV5-6 and TRBJ2-5, the complete variable domain is DAGVTQSPTHLIKTRGQQVTLRCSPKSGHDTVSWYQQALGQGPQFIFQYYEEEERQRGNFPDRFSGHQFPNYSSELNVNALLLGDSALYLCASSLPFTGRLETQYFGPGTRLLVL.

This clonotype was seen more than once but under ten times. The V call is TRBV7-9, the J call TRBJ2-7, with D perhaps TRBD1 (6 bases). The J call may be faulty, since TRBJ2-5 better matches the DNA end. The CDR3 spans 15 residues. The germline CDR1 and CDR2 sequences are SEHNR and FQNEAQ (reference sequence). CDR3 sequence (DNA): TGTGCCAGCAGCTTAGCGGGGGACACCGGGGAGACCCAGTACTTC. Translating gives CASSLAGDTGETQYF.

The V call is TRBV29-1, the J call TRBJ2-6; perhaps TRBD2 as D (5 bases). The CDR3 loop spans 11 amino acids. The V end was cut by 4 bases, the J end by 13 bases, with 11 bases between. Germline loops: CDR1 SQVTM, CDR2 ANQGSEA. In DNA form, the CDR3 reads TGCAGCGTTGTATCGGGGTTAGTCCTGACTTTC. Its translation is CSVVSGLVLTF.

This clonotype was counted only a few times. This chain connects TRBV20-1 to TRBJ2-1, with 11 bases that match TRBD1. Unmatched junction bases numbered 7, after V lost 6 bases and J lost 6 bases. There are 14 residues in the CDR3. Germline loops: CDR1 DFQATT, CDR2 SNEGSKA (reference sequence). CDR3 residues: CSATGTGGANEQFF. In nucleotides, the CDR3 is TGCAGTGCAACCGGGACAGGGGGGGCCAATGAGCAGTTCTTC.

The genes are TRBV25-1 and TRBJ2-7; 7 nucleotides line up with TRBD1. The CDR3 contains 18 residues. V shed 1 base, J shed 2 bases, and the junction held 14 bases outside the gene matches. The germline gives CDR1 MGHDK, CDR2 SYGVNS. The CDR3 region is CASSESGLREDRTYEQYF. The DNA for the CDR3 is TGTGCCAGCAGTGAATCTGGGTTGCGAGAGGACAGGACCTACGAGCAGTACTTC.

The gene calls are TRBV6-5 and TRBJ2-1; 9 nucleotides line up with TRBD1. The DNA end favors TRBJ2-7, so the J call may be wrong. This CDR3 comprises 15 residues. Germline CDR1 is MNHEY and CDR2 is SVGAGI. CDR3 DNA: TGTGCCAGCAGCGATTCCGGGACAGGGTACTATGAGCAGTACTTC. Encoded protein: CASSDSGTGYYEQYF.

The V and J genes are TRBV11-2 and TRBJ1-5; the match to TRBD1 covers 7 bases. Germline-derived CDR1 and CDR2 are SGHAT and FQNNGV. The V gene end was trimmed by 6 bases and the J gene end by 9 bases; junction bases not matched to a gene: 5. The CDR3 consists of 12 residues. The chain's CDR3 is CASSHWTGPQHF. In DNA, the CDR3 is TGTGCCAGCAGTCACTGGACAGGGCCCCAGCATTTT.

V gene TRBV7-8 combines with J gene TRBJ2-3, with 13 bases aligning to TRBD2. The V segment lost 6 bases and the J segment 7 bases; nucleotides outside the gene matches: 4. Germline lookup yields CDR1 SGHVS and CDR2 FQNEAQ. This CDR3 has 14 residues. The CDR3, as DNA: TGTGCCAGCAGGGGACTAGCGGGGACCAATACGCAGTATTTT. Translation gives CASRGLAGTNTQYF. The full variable domain, rest sourced from reference TRBV7-8 and TRBJ2-3, is GAGVSQSPRYKVAKRGQDVALRCDPISGHVSLFWYQQALGQGPEFLTYFQNEAQLDKSGLPSDRFFAERPEGSVSTLKIQRTQQEDSAVYLCASRGLAGTNTQYFGPGTRLTVL.

This chain joins TRBV15 and TRBJ2-5; tentative D call: TRBD1 (5 bases). The CDR3 has 13 residues. Trimming stripped 5 bases from V and 5 bases from J, with 12 bases between. Germline values: CDR1 LNHNV, CDR2 YYDKDF (reference sequence). The CDR3: CATSPDRAETQYF. CDR3 nucleotide sequence: TGTGCCACCAGCCCTGACAGAGCCGAGACCCAGTACTTC.

Only a few counts were recorded for this clonotype. This chain links TRBV21-1 with TRBJ2-6; the table calls TRBD2, which could not be checked here. TRBV21-1 is reported as a pseudogene. The CDR3 totals 17 residues. CDR3 DNA sequence: TGTGCCAGCAGCAAGGAGGGAACGTACTCTGGGGCCAACGTCCTGACTTTC. Protein product: CASSKEGTYSGANVLTF.

V gene TRBV29-1 combines with J gene TRBJ2-5; TRBD1 aligns across 12 bases. Germline assignment: CDR1 SQVTM and CDR2 ANQGSEA. After removal of 2 bases from V and 4 bases from J, the junction contained 5 bases not matched to a gene. This CDR3 comprises 15 residues. CDR3 residues: CSVERDRGRLETQYF. In nucleotides, the CDR3 is TGCAGCGTTGAAAGGGACAGGGGGCGCCTAGAGACCCAGTACTTC. The complete variable domain, with remaining parts taken from reference TRBV29-1 and TRBJ2-5, reads SAVISQKPSRDICQRGTSLTIQCQVDSQVTMMFWYRQQPGQSLTLIATANQGSEATYESGFVIDKFPISRPNLTFSTLTVSNMSPEDSSIYLCSVERDRGRLETQYFGPGTRLLVL.

This sequence joins TRBV9 and TRBJ2-1; D is unresolved. Deletions cut 0 bases from V and 5 bases from J, with 21 bases between. The V gene's germline CDR1 is SGDLS and CDR2 YYNGEE. The CDR3 has 18 residues. This CDR3 reads CASSVVPSSVGSNNEQFF. The CDR3 region has the DNA TGTGCCAGCAGCGTAGTCCCCTCCTCCGTAGGGTCCAACAATGAGCAGTTCTTC.

V and J are TRBV6-1 and TRBJ1-5; 10 nucleotides line up with TRBD1. Germline loops: CDR1 MNHNS, CDR2 SASEGT. CDR3 size: 16 residues. V dropped 4 bases and J dropped 4; count of bases not matched to a gene: 7. The CDR3 is CASSGPDRGRNQPQHF. CDR3 DNA: TGTGCCAGCAGTGGACCAGACAGGGGGCGGAATCAGCCCCAGCATTTT.